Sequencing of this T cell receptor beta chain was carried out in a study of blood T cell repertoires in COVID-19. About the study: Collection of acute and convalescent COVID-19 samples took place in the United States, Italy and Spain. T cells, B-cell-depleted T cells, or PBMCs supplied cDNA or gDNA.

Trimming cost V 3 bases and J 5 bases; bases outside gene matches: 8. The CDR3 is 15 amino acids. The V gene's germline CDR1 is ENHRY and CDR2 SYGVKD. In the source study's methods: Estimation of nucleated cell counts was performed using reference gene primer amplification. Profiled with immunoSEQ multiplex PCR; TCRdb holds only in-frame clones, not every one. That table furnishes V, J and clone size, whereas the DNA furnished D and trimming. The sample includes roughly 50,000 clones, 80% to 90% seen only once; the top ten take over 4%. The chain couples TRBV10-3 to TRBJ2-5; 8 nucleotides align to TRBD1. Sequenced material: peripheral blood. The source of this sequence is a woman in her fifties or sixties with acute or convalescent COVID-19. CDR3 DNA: TGTGCCATCAGTGACAGGGGGCAGACCTCGGAGACCCAGTACTTC. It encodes CAISDRGQTSETQYF.